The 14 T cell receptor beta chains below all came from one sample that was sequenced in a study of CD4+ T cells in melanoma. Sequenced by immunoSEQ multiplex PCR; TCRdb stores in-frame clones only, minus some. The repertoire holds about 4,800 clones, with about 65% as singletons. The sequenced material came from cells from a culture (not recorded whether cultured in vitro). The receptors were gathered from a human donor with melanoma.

CDR3 DNA sequence: TGTGCCAGCAGCTTAGAATCCGGGAATTCACCCCTCCACTTT. Amino acid sequence: CASSLESGNSPLHF. V gene TRBV7-8 combines with J gene TRBJ1-6; D not certain. CDR3 length: 14 amino acids. V lost 1 base, J lost 7 bases, and 8 bases lay in between. The germline gives CDR1 SGHVS, CDR2 FQNEAQ.

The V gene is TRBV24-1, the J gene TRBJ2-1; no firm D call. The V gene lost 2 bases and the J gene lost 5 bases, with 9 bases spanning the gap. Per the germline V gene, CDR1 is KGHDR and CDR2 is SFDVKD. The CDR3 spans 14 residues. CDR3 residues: CATSDSKRNNEQFF. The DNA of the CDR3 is TGTGCCACCAGTGATTCGAAACGAAACAATGAGCAGTTCTTC.

CDR3 nucleotides: TGTGCCACCAGCAGAGAGGGTCAGAGCTACACCTTC. Amino acids: CATSREGQSYTF. The J gene is TRBJ1-2, the V gene TRBV15; D remains unclear. The V end was cut by 0 bases, the J end by 9 bases, with 8 bases between. This CDR3 has 12 amino acids. Germline V lookup: CDR1 LNHNV, CDR2 YYDKDF (reference sequence).

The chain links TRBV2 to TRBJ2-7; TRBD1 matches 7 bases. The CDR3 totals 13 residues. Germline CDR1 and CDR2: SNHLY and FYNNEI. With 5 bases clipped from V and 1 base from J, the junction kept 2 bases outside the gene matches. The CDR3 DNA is TGTGCCAGCAGTAGACAGGGATCCTACGAGCAGTACTTC. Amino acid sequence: CASSRQGSYEQYF.

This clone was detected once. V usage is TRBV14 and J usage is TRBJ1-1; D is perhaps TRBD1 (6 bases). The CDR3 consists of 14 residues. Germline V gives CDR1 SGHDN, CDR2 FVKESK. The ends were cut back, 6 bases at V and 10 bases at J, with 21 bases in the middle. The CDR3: CASRRTLQGSRAFF. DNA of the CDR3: TGTGCCAGCAGACGAACGTTACAGGGTTCGAGAGCTTTCTTT. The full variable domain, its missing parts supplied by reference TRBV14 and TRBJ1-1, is EAGVTQFPSHSVIEKGQTVTLRCDPISGHDNLYWYRRVMGKEIKFLLHFVKESKQDESGMPNNRFLAERTGGTYSTLKVQPAELEDSGVYFCASRRTLQGSRAFFGQGTRLTVV.

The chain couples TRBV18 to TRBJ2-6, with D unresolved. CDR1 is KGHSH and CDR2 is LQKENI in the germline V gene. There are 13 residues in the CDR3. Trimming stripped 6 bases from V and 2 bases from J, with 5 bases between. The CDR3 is CASSSAGANVLTF. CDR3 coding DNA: TGTGCCAGCTCCAGTGCTGGGGCCAACGTCCTGACTTTC. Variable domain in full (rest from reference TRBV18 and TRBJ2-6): NAGVMQNPRHLVRRRGQEARLRCSPMKGHSHVYWYRQLPEEGLKFMVYLQKENIIDESGMPKERFSAEFPKEGPSILRIQQVVRGDSAAYFCASSSAGANVLTFGAGSRLTVL.

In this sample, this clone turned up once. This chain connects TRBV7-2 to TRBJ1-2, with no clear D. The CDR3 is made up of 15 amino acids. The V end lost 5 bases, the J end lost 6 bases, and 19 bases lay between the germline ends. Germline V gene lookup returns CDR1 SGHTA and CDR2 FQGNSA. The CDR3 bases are TGTGCCAGCAGCGAGGGCCTCCGCCGGCCAGATGGCTACACCTTC. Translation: CASSEGLRRPDGYTF.

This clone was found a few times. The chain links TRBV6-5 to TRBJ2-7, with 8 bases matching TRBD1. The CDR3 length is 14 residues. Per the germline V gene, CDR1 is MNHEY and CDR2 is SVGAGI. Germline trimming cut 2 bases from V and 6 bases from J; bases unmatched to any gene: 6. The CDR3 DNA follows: TGTGCCAGCAGTTACGGACAGGGAGCGGGCGAGCAGTACTTC. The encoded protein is CASSYGQGAGEQYF.

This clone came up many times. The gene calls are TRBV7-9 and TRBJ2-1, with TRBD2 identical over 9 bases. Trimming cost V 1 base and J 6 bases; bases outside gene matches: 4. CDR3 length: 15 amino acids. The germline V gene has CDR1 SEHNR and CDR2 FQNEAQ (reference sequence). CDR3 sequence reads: CASSLGAGGINEQFF. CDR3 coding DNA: TGTGCCAGCAGCTTAGGAGCGGGGGGCATCAATGAGCAGTTCTTC. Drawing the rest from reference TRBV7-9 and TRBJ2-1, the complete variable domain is DTGVSQNPRHKITKRGQNVTFRCDPISEHNRLYWYRQTLGQGPEFLTYFQNEAQLEKSRLLSDRFSAERPKGSFSTLEIQRTEQGDSAMYLCASSLGAGGINEQFFGPGTRLTVL.

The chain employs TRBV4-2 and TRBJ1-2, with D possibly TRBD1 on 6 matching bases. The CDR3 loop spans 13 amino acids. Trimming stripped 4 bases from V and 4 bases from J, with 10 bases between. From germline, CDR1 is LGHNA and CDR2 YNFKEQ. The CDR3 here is CASSPRGGYGYTF. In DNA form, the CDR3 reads TGTGCCAGCAGCCCTCGAGGGGGCTATGGCTACACCTTC.

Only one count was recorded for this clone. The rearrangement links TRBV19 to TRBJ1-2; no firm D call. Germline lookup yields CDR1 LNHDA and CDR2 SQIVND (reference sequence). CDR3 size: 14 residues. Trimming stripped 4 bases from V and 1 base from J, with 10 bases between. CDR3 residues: CASSRGNLNYGYTF. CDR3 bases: TGTGCCAGTAGTAGGGGAAACCTTAACTATGGCTACACCTTC.

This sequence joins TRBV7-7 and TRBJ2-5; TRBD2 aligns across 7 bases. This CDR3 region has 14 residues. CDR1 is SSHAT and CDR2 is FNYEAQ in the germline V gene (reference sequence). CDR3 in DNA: TGTGCTAGCGCCCACGGGACTACCCAAGAGACCCAGTACTTC. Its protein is CASAHGTTQETQYF.

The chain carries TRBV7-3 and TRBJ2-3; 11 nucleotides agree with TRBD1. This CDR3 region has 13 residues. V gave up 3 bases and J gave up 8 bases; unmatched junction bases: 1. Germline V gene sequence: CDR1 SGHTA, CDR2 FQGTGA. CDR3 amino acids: CASSFGTGGTQYF. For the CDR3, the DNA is TGTGCCAGCAGCTTTGGGACAGGGGGTACGCAGTATTTT. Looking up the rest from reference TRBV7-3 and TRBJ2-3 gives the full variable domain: GAGVSQTPSNKVTEKGKYVELRCDPISGHTALYWYRQSLGQGPEFLIYFQGTGAADDSGLPNDRFFAVRPEGSVSTLKIQRTERGDSAVYLCASSFGTGGTQYFGPGTRLTVL.

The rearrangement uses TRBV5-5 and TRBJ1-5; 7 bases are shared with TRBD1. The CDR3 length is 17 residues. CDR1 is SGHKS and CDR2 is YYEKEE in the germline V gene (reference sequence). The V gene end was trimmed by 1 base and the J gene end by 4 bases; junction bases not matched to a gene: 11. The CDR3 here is CASSLTPPGTANQPQHF. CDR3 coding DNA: TGTGCCAGCAGCTTGACCCCCCCTGGGACAGCTAATCAGCCCCAGCATTTT.